This T cell receptor beta chain was identified during a study of blood T cells in healthy people across ages. The second PCR ran about 6 to 12 cycles with a sample-barcoded 5' primer and J-beta primers. MiXCR was run by TCRdb on the 5' RACE reads, yielding one entry per CDR3 protein. The table lists about 840,000 distinct CDR3 sequences, roughly 29% of them singletons. Deletions cut 6 bases from V and 2 bases from J, with 18 bases between. The germline V gene has CDR1 LGHDT and CDR2 YNNKEL (reference sequence). The CDR3 length is 16 residues. These data were also filed under a second study, of T cells of mothers and their children. That work states: Whether pairs are related or unrelated, thymic selection shapes their TCR recombination output in much the same way.

The TCR comes from a woman aged 40 to 50 in good health. Sequences were obtained from blood. The V and J genes are TRBV3-1 and TRBJ2-3; D possibly matches TRBD1 or TRBD2 (5 bases each). The CDR3 DNA reads as TGTGCCAGCAGTGGGATACAGGAGGAGGACACAGATACGCAGTATTTT. It specifies CASSGIQEEDTDTQYF.